The T cell receptor beta chain described here comes from a study of blood T cell repertoires in COVID-19. Across the study: The United States, Italy and Spain supplied acute and convalescent COVID-19 samples.

Germline V gene data show CDR1 as SGHNT and CDR2 as YENEEA. With 5 bases removed from V and 7 bases from J, the gap between germline ends came to 21 bases. This CDR3 contains 15 residues. Sequencing used immunoSEQ multiplex PCR; TCRdb keeps in-frame clones, though not all of them. The sample holds some 430,000 clones; 90% are singletons and the top ten take 0.6%. This clonotype was obtained from a man in his late teens or twenties who had recovered from COVID-19. The sample comprised PBMCs or T cells enriched from blood (not recorded which). The rearrangement uses TRBV11-3 and TRBJ2-7; a weak D match, TRBD2 (6 bases). The chain's CDR3 is CASSNPGLTPGEQYF. The CDR3 DNA reads TGTGCCAGCAGCAACCCGGGACTGACTCCGGGGGAGCAGTACTTC.